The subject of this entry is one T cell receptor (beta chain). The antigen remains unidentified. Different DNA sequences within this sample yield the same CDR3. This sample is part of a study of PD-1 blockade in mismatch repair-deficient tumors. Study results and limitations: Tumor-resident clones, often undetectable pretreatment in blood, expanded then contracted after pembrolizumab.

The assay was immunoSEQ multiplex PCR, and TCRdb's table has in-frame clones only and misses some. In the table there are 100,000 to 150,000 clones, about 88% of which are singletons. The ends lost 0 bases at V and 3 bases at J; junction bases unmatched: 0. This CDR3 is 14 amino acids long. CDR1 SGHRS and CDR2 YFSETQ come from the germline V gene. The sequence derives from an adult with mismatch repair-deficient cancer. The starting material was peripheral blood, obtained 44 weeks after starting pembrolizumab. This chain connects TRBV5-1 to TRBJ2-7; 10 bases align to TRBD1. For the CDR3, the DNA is TGCGCCAGCAGCTTGGGGACAGGGGGCTACGAGCAGTACTTC. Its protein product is CASSLGTGGYEQYF.